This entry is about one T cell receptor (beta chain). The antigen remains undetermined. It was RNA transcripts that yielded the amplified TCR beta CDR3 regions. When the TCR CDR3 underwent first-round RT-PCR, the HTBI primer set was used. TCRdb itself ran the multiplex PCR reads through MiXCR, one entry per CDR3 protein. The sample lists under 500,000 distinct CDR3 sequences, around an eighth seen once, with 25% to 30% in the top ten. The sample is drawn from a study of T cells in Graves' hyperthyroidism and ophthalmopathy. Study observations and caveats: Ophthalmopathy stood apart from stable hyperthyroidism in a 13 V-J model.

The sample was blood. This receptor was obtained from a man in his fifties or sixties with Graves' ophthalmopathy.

CDR3 sequence reads: CASSSRTSGKRIVYEQYF. In nucleotides, the CDR3 is TGTGCCAGCAGCTCAAGGACTAGCGGCAAACGTATTGTCTACGAGCAGTACTTC. The chain uses TRBV7-8 and TRBJ2-7; 10 positions agree with TRBD2. Germline values: CDR1 SGHVS, CDR2 FQNEAQ. The CDR3 spans 18 residues. Trimming cost V 4 bases and J 3 bases; bases outside gene matches: 15.